A single sample gave rise to the 2 T cell receptor beta chains below, sequenced in a study of blood T cells in healthy people across ages. Through a sample-barcoded 5' primer and a J-beta primer mix, a second PCR was run for 7 to 11 cycles. Each CDR3 protein gets one entry after TCRdb re-called the 5' RACE reads with MiXCR. The sample holds about 1.4 million distinct CDR3 sequences, around 55% seen once. The sequencing input was blood. These receptors were obtained from a man aged 18 to 29 in good health.

CDR3 DNA sequence: TGTGCCAGCAGCTACCGGGACAGGGAGGCGAGCGAGACCCAGTACTTC. Protein: CASSYRDREASETQYF. The chain joins TRBV7-9 to TRBJ2-5; 9 nucleotides match TRBD1. V lost 4 bases, J lost 5 bases, and 11 bases stayed unmatched. This CDR3 has 16 amino acids. Germline assignment: CDR1 SEHNR and CDR2 FQNEAQ (reference sequence).

About this clonotype itself: One junction end does not reproduce the germline sequence, and a read error may be involved. V is TRBV29-1 and J is TRBJ1-2; D is ambiguous. CDR3 length: 12 residues. In germline, CDR1 is SQVTM, CDR2 ANQGSEA. The chain's CDR3 is CSVDSVSGGHTF. The CDR3 DNA sequence: TGCAGCGTTGACTCAGTGTCCGGTGGCCACACCTTC.